This T cell receptor beta chain was identified during a study of early stage breast cancer tumors. Study outcomes and limitations: Comparing each tissue with blood distinguished tumor from normal in about 85% of the 16 patients. Enriched TCRB sequences shared across patients were mostly commonly generated sequences. Functional markers like CD4, CD8 and FOXP3 were missed in bulk sequencing.

CDR1 is GTSNPN and CDR2 is SVGIG in the germline V gene (reference sequence). With 3 bases removed from V and 0 bases from J, the gap between germline ends came to 9 bases. This CDR3 spans 13 amino acids. Each sample had two DNA replicates, roughly 0.48 ug blood or about 1.5 ug tissue. TCRdb's table, derived via immunoSEQ multiplex PCR, lists solely in-frame clones and lacks some. The table shows approximately 75,000 clones, with around 80% occurring only once. In the case of this clone: Its antigen is as yet unknown.

The sample comprised blood. This rearrangement joins TRBV30 to TRBJ2-7; D not resolved. This TCR was sampled from a person aged 40 to 49 with breast cancer. The CDR3 is CAWRGKYSYEQYF. The CDR3 coding sequence is TGTGCCTGGAGGGGGAAATACTCCTACGAGCAGTACTTC. The full variable domain, rest sourced from reference TRBV30 and TRBJ2-7, is SQTIHQWPATLVQPVGSPLSLECTVEGTSNPNLYWYRQAAGRGLQLLFYSVGIGQISSEVPQNLSASRPQDRQFILSSKKLLLSDSGFYLCAWRGKYSYEQYFGPGTRLTVT.